The 28 T cell receptor beta chains presented below share a single source sample, sequenced in a study of vaccination and CD4 T cells after COVID-19. Specified time point: late sampling 161 to 241 days after vaccination in three convalescent patients. Regarding treatment: approximately 11-day PBMC culture with coronavirus spike peptide pools or control peptides (ViraFEST assay). The study sequenced cultured CD4+ T cell DNA using the Oncomine TCR Beta short-read assay. One entry per CDR3 protein results from TCRdb running MiXCR on the PCR reads. Of more than 15,000 distinct CDR3 sequences in the sample, around 47% were seen once. Their specific antigens are unknown. The specimen comprised CD4+ T cells from blood, cultured in vitro, sampled about 7 months after SARS-CoV-2 vaccination. These receptor sequences come from a human donor who had recovered from COVID-19.

This clonotype appeared a few times. The chain carries TRBV20-1 and TRBJ1-5, with a tentative D call TRBD1 (5 bases). The germline CDR1 and CDR2 sequences are DFQATT and SNEGSKA (reference sequence). This CDR3 contains 16 residues. Between the trimmed V and J ends, which lost 6 bases and 0 bases, there was a span of 18 bases. DNA for the CDR3: TGCAGTGCCGGGGGGGTGGCAGGCTTTAGCAATCAGCCCCAGCATTTT. Its translation is CSAGGVAGFSNQPQHF.

V gene TRBV7-8 combines with J gene TRBJ1-5, with D maybe TRBD1 (5 bases). V gave up 5 bases and J gave up 2 bases, with 19 bases separating them. This CDR3 contains 17 residues. Germline CDR1 is SGHVS and CDR2 is FQNEAQ. This CDR3 is CASSQGVKITGNQPQHF. CDR3 nucleotide sequence: TGTGCCAGCAGCCAAGGGGTCAAGATCACCGGCAATCAGCCCCAGCATTTT.

V is TRBV2 and J is TRBJ2-7, with TRBD2 as a possible D gene (6 bases). This CDR3 is built from 13 residues. Germline-derived CDR1 and CDR2 are SNHLY and FYNNEI. V gave up 3 bases and J gave up 3 bases, with 9 bases separating them. The CDR3 is CASSDPGLYEQYF. The DNA of the CDR3 is TGTGCCAGCAGTGATCCGGGACTCTACGAGCAGTACTTC.

With regard to this clonotype: Mismatch with germline at one junction end may stem from a read error. The chain is built from TRBV2 and TRBJ1-2; 9 bases line up with TRBD1. The CDR3 length is 11 residues. The germline V gene encodes CDR1 SNHLY and CDR2 FYNNEI. CDR3 in DNA: TGTGCCAGCAGTGGCCGGGACAGGGACTTATTC. It translates to CASSGRDRDLF.

The CDR3: CASSDRGEGNQPQHF. CDR3 bases: TGTGCCAGCAGTGACCGAGGGGAGGGCAATCAGCCCCAGCATTTT. J is TRBJ1-5 and V is TRBV25-1, with D possibly matching TRBD1 (5 bases). This CDR3 is built from 15 residues. CDR1 is MGHDK and CDR2 is SYGVNS in the germline V gene. Trimming removed 3 bases at V and 2 bases at J, with 11 bases between.

This chain joins TRBV12-3 or TRBV12-4 and TRBJ2-7, with 13 bases lining up with TRBD2. The V and J ends lost 5 bases and 3 bases, in that order; junction bases with no gene match: 4. The CDR3 runs 15 residues. The CDR3 nucleotides are TGTGCCAGCAGTGGGGGACTAGCGGGGAACTACGAGCAGTACTTC. It specifies CASSGGLAGNYEQYF.

This sequence joins TRBV10-3 and TRBJ2-3; D might be TRBD1 or TRBD2, each matching 5 bases. The CDR3 loop spans 14 amino acids. Looked up from germline, CDR1 is ENHRY and CDR2 is SYGVKD. Trimming shortened V by 0 bases and J by 1 base, and 5 bases separated the two germline ends. CDR3 protein: CAISESGGTDTQYF. The CDR3 DNA follows: TGTGCCATCAGTGAGTCGGGGGGCACAGATACGCAGTATTTT.

This chain uses TRBV7-3 with TRBJ1-2; 7 positions agree with TRBD1. Germline values: CDR1 SGHTA, CDR2 FQGTGA. This CDR3 is built from 13 residues. Trimming removed 1 base from V and 7 bases from J; junction bases left unmatched: 3. The DNA of the CDR3 is TGTGCCAGCAGCTTAAGGCAGGGGGTTGGCTACACCTTC. Translation gives CASSLRQGVGYTF.

The chain uses TRBV6-1 and TRBJ1-2; 8 nucleotides align to TRBD1. From germline, CDR1 is MNHNS and CDR2 SASEGT. The J segment lost 5 bases and the V segment lost 2 bases, leaving 10 bases of the junction unmatched. The CDR3 has 16 amino acids. CDR3 protein: CASSEKTAGGLYGYTF. For the CDR3, the DNA is TGTGCCAGCAGTGAAAAAACTGCAGGGGGCTTGTATGGCTACACCTTC.

The CDR3 reads CAISVSQDTQYF. CDR3 nucleotide sequence: TGTGCCATCAGTGTATCGCAAGATACGCAGTATTTT. The chain is built from TRBV10-3 and TRBJ2-3; D is unresolved. CDR1 and CDR2 (germline): ENHRY, SYGVKD. V lost 4 bases, J lost 5 bases, and 7 bases lay in between. The CDR3 spans 12 residues.

CDR3 sequence reads: CASSYTRTSGGNTDTQYF. In DNA form, the CDR3 reads TGTGCCAGCAGTTACACGAGGACTAGCGGGGGAAACACAGATACGCAGTATTTT. The chain carries TRBV6-5 and TRBJ2-3; 13 bases are shared with TRBD2. V was clipped by 2 bases and J by 2 bases; unmatched bases: 7. The germline V gene encodes CDR1 MNHEY and CDR2 SVGAGI. The CDR3 loop spans 18 amino acids.

The chain carries TRBV7-8 and TRBJ2-1; D remains unclear. CDR1 SGHVS and CDR2 FQNEAQ come from the germline V gene. The CDR3 has 14 residues. Trimming pared 1 base from V and 9 bases from J, leaving 13 bases between. As DNA, the CDR3 is TGTGCCAGCAGCTTAGTGGAGACGAACTTTGAGCAGTTCTTC. Amino acid sequence: CASSLVETNFEQFF.

The rearrangement links TRBV20-1 to TRBJ2-3; 7 positions agree with TRBD2. The CDR3 has 15 amino acids. Germline V gene lookup returns CDR1 DFQATT and CDR2 SNEGSKA (reference sequence). The V and J ends lost 4 bases and 0 bases, in that order; junction bases with no gene match: 7. CDR3 nucleotide sequence: TGCAGTGCTACCGCACTAGCGAGGAGCACAGATACGCAGTATTTT. As protein: CSATALARSTDTQYF.

This sequence joins TRBV6-5 and TRBJ2-2, with a weak D call TRBD2 (6 bases). V lost 1 base and J lost 4, with 13 bases in between. Germline V CDR1 and CDR2: MNHEY, SVGAGI. The CDR3 extends over 16 amino acids. The CDR3 coding sequence is TGTGCCAGCAGTTACTATCGTAGCGGCAGCACCGGGGAGCTGTTTTTT. Translated, it gives CASSYYRSGSTGELFF.

Comment on this clonotype: Sequence at one end of the junction differs from germline and may be a read error. The genes are TRBV7-3 and TRBJ2-3; D might be TRBD2 (6 bases). The CDR3 runs 15 residues. Germline lookup yields CDR1 SGHTA and CDR2 FQGTGA. Written as DNA, the CDR3 is TGTACCAGCAGCTTACGGGGAGGTAGCACAGATACGCAGTATTTT. Residues: CTSSLRGGSTDTQYF.

The chain carries TRBV7-8 and TRBJ1-6, with 7 bases identical to TRBD1. Germline V CDR1 and CDR2: SGHVS, FQNEAQ. V lost 5 bases to trimming and J lost 0 bases; unmatched junction nucleotides: 16. The CDR3 covers 20 residues. CDR3 nucleotides: TGTGCCAGCAGCCTGGGACAGTATCGTTGGGGGAGCTCCTATAATTCACCCCTCCACTTT. Protein sequence: CASSLGQYRWGSSYNSPLHF.

This sequence joins TRBV15 and TRBJ1-2, with D hard to call. With 1 base removed from V and 1 base from J, the gap between germline ends came to 4 bases. The CDR3 length is 13 residues. Per germline, CDR1 LNHNV and CDR2 YYDKDF (reference sequence). The CDR3 coding sequence is TGTGCCACCAGCAGAGCGCTTAACTATGGCTACACCTTC. The encoded protein is CATSRALNYGYTF.

This clonotype was recorded a few times. The chain carries TRBV19 and TRBJ1-2; a possible D gene is TRBD1 (6 bases). The CDR3 loop spans 15 amino acids. Trimming removed 9 bases from V and 8 bases from J, with 25 bases in between. Looked up from germline, CDR1 is LNHDA and CDR2 is SQIVND (reference sequence). CDR3 bases: TGTGCCAGCACACCCGGGGGACACACCCCGCGGGGCTACACCTTC. Its protein product is CASTPGGHTPRGYTF.

This chain joins TRBV24-1 and TRBJ2-1, with 8 bases fitting TRBD1. CDR1 is KGHDR and CDR2 is SFDVKD in the germline V gene. The V and J ends lost 3 bases and 1 base, in that order; junction bases with no gene match: 4. The CDR3 spans 16 residues. The CDR3 DNA sequence: TGTGCCACCAGTGATCATGACAGGGGATCCTACAATGAGCAGTTCTTC. This codes for CATSDHDRGSYNEQFF.

The V call is TRBV11-3, the J call TRBJ2-3; D assignment may be TRBD1 or TRBD2 (5 bases each). Trimming pared 5 bases from V and 0 bases from J, leaving 12 bases between. CDR3 size: 15 residues. CDR1 is SGHNT and CDR2 is YENEEA in the germline V gene. CDR3 in amino acids: CASSLGGTSTDTQYF. In nucleotides, the CDR3 is TGTGCCAGCAGCCTTGGGGGTACTAGCACAGATACGCAGTATTTT.

The chain is built from TRBV7-3 and TRBJ2-3; 9 bases map to TRBD2. V was pared by 0 bases and J by 6 bases, with 7 bases of the junction left unmatched. Looked up from germline, CDR1 is SGHTA and CDR2 is FQGTGA. CDR3 length equals 16 residues. CDR3 region: CASSLTTAGGPDTQYF. The CDR3 DNA reads as TGTGCCAGCAGCTTAACGACGGCGGGAGGGCCCGATACGCAGTATTTT.

This chain uses TRBV7-2 with TRBJ2-1; D not certain. The CDR3 extends over 14 amino acids. Trimming pared 1 base from V and 5 bases from J, leaving 9 bases between. Germline V lookup: CDR1 SGHTA, CDR2 FQGNSA. The CDR3 DNA sequence: TGTGCCAGCAGCTTAGGCGCCTACGACAATGAGCAGTTCTTC. This sequence encodes CASSLGAYDNEQFF.

This clonotype was recorded a few times. The chain employs TRBV27 and TRBJ1-1; D gene unclear. The germline V gene has CDR1 MNHEY and CDR2 SMNVEV (reference sequence). V lost 6 bases to trimming and J lost 5 bases, with 7 bases between them. The CDR3 length is 11 residues. This CDR3 is CASRWGTEAFF. CDR3 nucleotides: TGTGCCAGCAGGTGGGGAACTGAAGCTTTCTTT.

The J gene is TRBJ1-5, the V gene TRBV6-1; the D is unclear. V lost 10 bases and J lost 0, with 13 bases in between. The CDR3 covers 14 residues. Germline V gene data show CDR1 as MNHNS and CDR2 as SASEGT. The CDR3 loop reads CATAEASSNQPQHF. The CDR3, as DNA: TGTGCCACAGCTGAGGCGTCTAGCAATCAGCCCCAGCATTTT.

The V call is TRBV6-4, the J call TRBJ2-6; TRBD1 agrees at 11 bases. Trimming took 6 bases from V and 0 from J; bases not matched to a gene: 1. CDR1 is MRHNA and CDR2 is SNTAGT in the germline V gene. This CDR3 region has 16 residues. CDR3 region: CASRGTGGSGANVLTF. The CDR3, as DNA: TGTGCCAGCAGAGGGACAGGGGGCTCTGGGGCCAACGTCCTGACTTTC.

The chain links TRBV6-1 to TRBJ2-5, with D unresolved. The CDR3 spans 14 residues. From germline, CDR1 is MNHNS and CDR2 SASEGT. With 6 bases removed from V and 0 bases from J, the gap between germline ends came to 11 bases. CDR3: CASRLSGHQETQYF. The CDR3, as DNA: TGTGCCAGCAGACTATCAGGACACCAAGAGACCCAGTACTTC.

The chain couples TRBV5-4 to TRBJ2-7; D call uncertain. Germline V gives CDR1 SGHNT, CDR2 YYREEE (reference sequence). Deletions cut 2 bases from V and 5 bases from J, with 11 bases between. This CDR3 is built from 13 residues. The DNA for the CDR3 is TGTGCCAGCAGCTTCCCTAGTAATAACGAGCAGTACTTC. Residues: CASSFPSNNEQYF.

This clonotype was seen more than once but under ten times. The chain couples TRBV20-1 to TRBJ2-3; D unresolved. CDR1 DFQATT and CDR2 SNEGSKA come from the germline V gene (reference sequence). The V end was cut by 3 bases, the J end by 0 bases, with 7 bases between. The CDR3 is 13 amino acids. CDR3 residues: CSASPGSTDTQYF. DNA for the CDR3: TGCAGTGCTAGTCCCGGGAGCACAGATACGCAGTATTTT.